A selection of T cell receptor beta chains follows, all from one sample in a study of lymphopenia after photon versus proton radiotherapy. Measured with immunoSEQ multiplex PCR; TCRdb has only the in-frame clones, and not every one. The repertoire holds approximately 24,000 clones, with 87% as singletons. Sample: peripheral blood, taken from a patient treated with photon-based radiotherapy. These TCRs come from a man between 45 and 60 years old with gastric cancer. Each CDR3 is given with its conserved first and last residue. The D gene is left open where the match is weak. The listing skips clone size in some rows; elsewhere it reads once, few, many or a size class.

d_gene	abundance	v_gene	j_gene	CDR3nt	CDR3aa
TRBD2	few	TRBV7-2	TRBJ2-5	TGTGCCAGCAGCTTTGGACTAGCGGCGACCCAGTACTTC	CASSFGLAATQYF
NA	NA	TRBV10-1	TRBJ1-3	TGCGCCAGCAGTGATCCAAGATCCCACTCTGGAAACACCATATATTTT	CASSDPRSHSGNTIYF
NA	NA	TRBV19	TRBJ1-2	TGTGCCAGTAGTTTCCAGGGCAACTATGGCTACACCTTC	CASSFQGNYGYTF
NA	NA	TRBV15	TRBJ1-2	TGTGCCACCAGCAGAGACGAGGTTGGCTACACCTTC	CATSRDEVGYTF
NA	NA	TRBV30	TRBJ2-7	TGTGCCTGGAGTGTCAGCTCCTACGAGCAGTACTTC	CAWSVSSYEQYF
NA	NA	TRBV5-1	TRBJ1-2	TGCGCCAGCAGCAGAGAAACCCGGACAGTCTTAACCTTC	CASSRETRTVLTF
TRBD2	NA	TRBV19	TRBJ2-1	TGTGCCAGTATCTCCTCTCTAGCGGGGAGAAATGAGCAGTTCTTC	CASISSLAGRNEQFF
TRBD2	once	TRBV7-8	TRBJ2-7	TGTGCCAGCAGACTGGGACTAGCTTACGAGCAGTACTTC	CASRLGLAYEQYF
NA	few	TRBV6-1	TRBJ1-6	TGTGCCAGCTCCGCCGGACCGTATAATTCACCCCTCCACTTT	CASSAGPYNSPLHF
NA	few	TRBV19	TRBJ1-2	TGTGCCAGTAGTATAGTTGGATCGTACTATGGCTACACCTTC	CASSIVGSYYGYTF
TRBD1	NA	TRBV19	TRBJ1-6	TGTGCCAGTAGTATCCTACCTCCGGGACAGGGGAATTCACCCCTCCACTTT	CASSILPPGQGNSPLHF
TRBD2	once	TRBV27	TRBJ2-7	TGTGCCAGCAGAAAGGGGAGGGGCTACGAGCAGTACTTC	CASRKGRGYEQYF
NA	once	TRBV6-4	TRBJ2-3	TGTGCCAGCAGTGACTCGAATAATACGCAGTATTTT	CASSDSNNTQYF
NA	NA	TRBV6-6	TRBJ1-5	TGTGCCAGCAGTTACTCAGCCCCAGCCGCTTATCAGCCCCAGCATTTT	CASSYSAPAAYQPQHF
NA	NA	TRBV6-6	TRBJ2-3	TGTGCCAGCAGACCGACCGGGGGATTCACAGATACGCAGTATTTT	CASRPTGGFTDTQYF
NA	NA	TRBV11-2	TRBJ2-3	TGTGCCAGCAGCTTAATAGCAGGATACACAGATACGCAGTATTTT	CASSLIAGYTDTQYF
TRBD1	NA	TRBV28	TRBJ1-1	TGTGCCAGCAGAGTGGACAGGCGGGGTGAAGCTTTCTTT	CASRVDRRGEAFF
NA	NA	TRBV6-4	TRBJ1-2	TGTGCCAGCAGTGATGGTCAGGGGCTTGGCTACACCTTC	CASSDGQGLGYTF
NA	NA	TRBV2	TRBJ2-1	TGTGCCAGCTGTTTAAACGGAAACAATGAGCAGTTCTTC	CASCLNGNNEQFF
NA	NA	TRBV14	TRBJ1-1	TGTGCCAGCACTTACGGCCGAAACACTGAAGCTTTCTTT	CASTYGRNTEAFF
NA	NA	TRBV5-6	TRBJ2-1	TGTGCCAGCAGACTGGTCCAGGAGTGGAGGAATAACGAGCAGTTCTTC	CASRLVQEWRNNEQFF
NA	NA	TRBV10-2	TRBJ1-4	TGCGCCAGCAGTGAGTCGAGAGAAAAACTGTTTTTT	CASSESREKLFF
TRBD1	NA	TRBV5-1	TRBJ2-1	TGCGCCAGCAGCCCCGGGACAGAATTCTACAATGAGCAGTTCTTC	CASSPGTEFYNEQFF
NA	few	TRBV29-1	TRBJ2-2	TGCAGCGCCCAAATCCCCCCGGGGGAGCTGTTTTTT	CSAQIPPGELFF
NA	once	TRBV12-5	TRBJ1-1	TGTGCTAGTGGGCCGGGGGCTTGGAGCACTGAAGCTTTCTTT	CASGPGAWSTEAFF
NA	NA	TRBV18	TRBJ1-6	TGTGCCAGCTCACCACGGTGGGCCCAGGGGAACGTGAATTCACCCCTCCACTTT	CASSPRWAQGNVNSPLHF
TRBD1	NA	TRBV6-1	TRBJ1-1	TGTGCCGGACGGACAGGGGGGGCTGAAGCTTTCTTT	CAGRTGGAEAFF
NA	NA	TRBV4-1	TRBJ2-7	TGCGCCAGCAGCCAAGTAGCCCTCGCGGGCCACGAGCAGTACTTC	CASSQVALAGHEQYF
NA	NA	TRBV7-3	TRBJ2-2	TGTGCCAGCAGCTTGGGCGGTAACACCGGGGAGCTGTTTTTT	CASSLGGNTGELFF
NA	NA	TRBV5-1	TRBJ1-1	TGTGCCAGCAGCTTTCGGGGTTTCAACACTGAAGCTTTCTTT	CASSFRGFNTEAFF
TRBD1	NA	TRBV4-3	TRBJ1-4	TGCGCCAGCAGCCAAGATAAGGGGGCGGGTGAAAAACTGTTTTTT	CASSQDKGAGEKLFF
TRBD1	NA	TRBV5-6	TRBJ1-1	TGTGCCAGCAGCAGAGACAGGGGATTAAAAGCTTTCTTT	CASSRDRGLKAFF
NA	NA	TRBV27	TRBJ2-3	TGTGCCAGCAGTCCCACGGACTACACAGATACGCAGTATTTT	CASSPTDYTDTQYF
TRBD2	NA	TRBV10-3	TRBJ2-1	TGTGCCATCAGTGATTCGGGAGTAGCGGGAACAGGCTCCTACAATGAGCAGTTCTTC	CAISDSGVAGTGSYNEQFF
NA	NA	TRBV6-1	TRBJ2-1	TGTGCCAGCAGCTACGTCGGTGCGGATGAGCAGTTCTTC	CASSYVGADEQFF
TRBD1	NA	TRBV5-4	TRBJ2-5	TGTGCCAGCAGCGACCGGGGGACAGGCTACTTTCAAGAGACCCAGTACTTC	CASSDRGTGYFQETQYF
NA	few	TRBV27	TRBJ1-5	TGTGCCAGCAGGTTGTACGGGGGACAGCCCCAGCATTTT	CASRLYGGQPQHF
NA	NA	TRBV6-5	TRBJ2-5	TGTGCCAGCAGTTCACCCGAGGGGGAGACCCAGTACTTC	CASSSPEGETQYF
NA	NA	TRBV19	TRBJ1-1	TGTGCCAGTAGTGTGACAGACAACACTGAAGCTTTCTTT	CASSVTDNTEAFF
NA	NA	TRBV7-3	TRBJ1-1	TGTGCCAGCAGCCCGGCAGGGTTGAACACTGAAGCTTTCTTT	CASSPAGLNTEAFF
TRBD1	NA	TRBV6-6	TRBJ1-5	TGTGCCAGCAGTCCCGAAGGGACAGGGAGGCAGCCCCAGCATTTT	CASSPEGTGRQPQHF
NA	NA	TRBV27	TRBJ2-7	TGTGCCAGGGACAGAACCTACGAGCAGTACTTC	CARDRTYEQYF
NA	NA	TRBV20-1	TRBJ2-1	TGCAGTTCGATTAGCTACAATGAGCAGTTCTTC	CSSISYNEQFF
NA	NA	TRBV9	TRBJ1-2	TGTGCCAGCAGCGTAGAGGGGTGGCAGGAAGACTACACCTTC	CASSVEGWQEDYTF
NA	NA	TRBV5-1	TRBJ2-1	TGCGCCAGCAGCTTGGTAACAGGGTTCGATGAGCAGTTCTTC	CASSLVTGFDEQFF
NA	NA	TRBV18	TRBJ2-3	TGTGCCAGCTCTCCGACAGGTCGATCCACTAGCACAGATACGCAGTATTTT	CASSPTGRSTSTDTQYF
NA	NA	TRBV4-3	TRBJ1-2	TGCGCCAGCAGCCAAGATGGAGGCGGGACCTATGGCTACACCTTC	CASSQDGGGTYGYTF